The 23 T cell receptor beta chains listed next were all sequenced from one sample in a study of blood T cell repertoires in COVID-19. Repertoires were generated with immunoSEQ multiplex PCR, while TCRdb's copy carries only in-frame clones and drops some. The table includes more than 300,000 clones, about four fifths detected once. Sequenced: PBMCs or T cells enriched from blood (not recorded which). The receptors shown here come from a woman between 50 and 59 years old who had recovered from COVID-19.

The rearrangement uses TRBV5-1 and TRBJ1-2; D is ambiguous. V was clipped by 0 bases and J by 5 bases, with 11 bases between them. CDR3 length: 14 residues. The germline V gene has CDR1 SGHRS and CDR2 YFSETQ. CDR3 region: CASSLGQYEYGYTF. CDR3 sequence (DNA): TGCGCCAGCAGCTTGGGGCAGTACGAATATGGCTACACCTTC. Supplemented by reference TRBV5-1 and TRBJ1-2, the full variable domain reads KAGVTQTPRYLIKTRGQQVTLSCSPISGHRSVSWYQQTPGQGLQFLFEYFSETQRNKGNFPGRFSGRQFSNSRSEMNVSTLELGDSALYLCASSLGQYEYGYTFGSGTRLTVV.

The J gene is TRBJ1-5, the V gene TRBV7-9, with unresolved D. The V gene lost 4 bases and the J gene lost 3 bases, with 10 bases spanning the gap. CDR1 is SEHNR, CDR2 FQNEAQ, per germline (reference sequence). This CDR3 is 14 amino acids long. The CDR3: CASSSTLINQPQHF. CDR3 sequence (DNA): TGTGCCAGCAGCTCGACACTTATCAATCAGCCCCAGCATTTT.

This clone has just one count. The chain has TRBV11-2 and TRBJ1-1; a possible D gene is TRBD1 (6 bases). V was pared by 3 bases and J by 2 bases, with 19 bases between. Germline V CDR1 and CDR2: SGHAT, FQNNGV. This CDR3 spans 17 amino acids. The CDR3 bases are TGTGCCAGCAGCTTCCCGCAAATCGTACAGGGAAACACTGAAGCTTTCTTT. Translated: CASSFPQIVQGNTEAFF.

The chain carries TRBV5-1 and TRBJ2-2; TRBD2 matches at 9 bases. The CDR3 consists of 16 residues. The germline V gene encodes CDR1 SGHRS and CDR2 YFSETQ. V was pared by 5 bases and J by 4 bases, with 9 bases of the junction left unmatched. CDR3 loop: CASRRDGTSTTGELFF. CDR3 nucleotides: TGCGCCAGCAGGCGAGACGGGACTAGCACCACCGGGGAGCTGTTTTTT.

This clone came up once. The chain combines TRBV5-1 with TRBJ2-3; weak D call: TRBD1 (5 bases). The germline CDR1 and CDR2 sequences are SGHRS and YFSETQ. There are 15 residues in the CDR3. V gave up 4 bases and J gave up 6 bases, with 18 bases separating them. DNA for the CDR3: TGCGCCAGCAGCCCTATGGGGCGGAGAGGCGATACGCAGTATTTT. Its protein product is CASSPMGRRGDTQYF.

The chain combines TRBV30 with TRBJ1-4; TRBD1 matches 7 bases. The junction had 8 bases not matched to a gene; V was cut back by 4 bases and J by 3 bases. CDR1 is GTSNPN and CDR2 is SVGIG in the germline V gene (reference sequence). The CDR3 length is 15 residues. The CDR3 DNA sequence: TGTGCCTGGACCCCGGGGCAGGGGGCTAATGAAAAACTGTTTTTT. Translation gives CAWTPGQGANEKLFF.

The rearrangement uses TRBV19 and TRBJ1-2; 9 bases fit TRBD1. This CDR3 contains 19 residues. The germline V gene encodes CDR1 LNHDA and CDR2 SQIVND (reference sequence). V shed 6 bases, J shed 2 bases, and the junction held 19 bases outside the gene matches. The CDR3 sequence is CASSSTPTGGKARNYGYTF. CDR3 bases: TGTGCCAGTAGCTCTACACCTACAGGGGGCAAAGCAAGGAACTATGGCTACACCTTC.

This chain connects TRBV11-2 to TRBJ2-1; TRBD1 matches 7 bases. The J segment lost 5 bases and the V segment lost 4 bases, leaving 8 bases of the junction unmatched. CDR1 is SGHAT and CDR2 is FQNNGV in the germline V gene. This CDR3 is built from 15 residues. The CDR3 is CASSSSYRGDNEQFF. As DNA, the CDR3 is TGTGCCAGCAGCTCCAGTTACAGGGGAGACAATGAGCAGTTCTTC.

The rearrangement joins TRBV3-1 (or the pseudogene TRBV3-2) to TRBJ1-6; D is uncertain. This CDR3 contains 15 residues. Trimming removed 1 base from V and 8 bases from J, with 12 bases in between. CDR1 is LGHDT, CDR2 YNNKEL, per germline (reference sequence). The CDR3 reads CASSQVWLGYSPLHF. The CDR3 bases are TGTGCCAGCAGCCAAGTTTGGCTCGGGTATTCACCCCTCCACTTT.

Written as DNA, the CDR3 is TGTGCCAGCAGCTTAGAAGGCAGGGGGAGTCAGCCCCAGCATTTT. Translating it yields CASSLEGRGSQPQHF. The V gene is TRBV7-2, the J gene TRBJ1-5; 7 bases are a match to TRBD1. Germline V gene lookup returns CDR1 SGHTA and CDR2 FQGNSA. After removal of 1 base from V and 6 bases from J, the junction contained 6 bases not matched to a gene. The CDR3 is made up of 15 amino acids.

About this clone itself: The junction differs from germline at one of its ends, possibly a read error. J is TRBJ2-2 and V is TRBV6-2 or TRBV6-3, with TRBD1 identical over 10 bases. The CDR3 sequence is 17 residues long. The V gene's germline CDR1 is MNHEY and CDR2 SVGEGT. As DNA, the CDR3 is TGTGCCAGCACTTACGACAGGGGGCTTAGAGACACCGGGGAGCTGTTTTTT. The encoded protein is CASTYDRGLRDTGELFF.

This clone was counted a single time. J is TRBJ2-2 and V is TRBV4-3; a possible D gene is TRBD1 (6 bases). The CDR3 has 15 residues. The V gene lost 0 bases and the J gene lost 1 base, with 6 bases spanning the gap. Germline V gene lookup returns CDR1 LGHNA and CDR2 YSLEER. The CDR3 bases are TGCGCCAGCAGCCAAGAACAGGGGAACACCGGGGAGCTGTTTTTT. This gives the protein CASSQEQGNTGELFF.

The chain couples TRBV30 to TRBJ1-5; TRBD1 aligns across 8 bases. The junction had 12 bases not matched to a gene; V was cut back by 2 bases and J by 0 bases. The CDR3 spans 18 residues. The germline V gene encodes CDR1 GTSNPN and CDR2 SVGIG (reference sequence). In nucleotides, the CDR3 is TGTGCCTGGAGTATCGGACAGGGAGGGGTTTATAGCAATCAGCCCCAGCATTTT. Translated, it gives CAWSIGQGGVYSNQPQHF.

The J gene is TRBJ2-1, the V gene TRBV7-9, with D uncertain. Germline loops: CDR1 SEHNR, CDR2 FQNEAQ (reference sequence). This CDR3 contains 14 residues. V dropped 7 bases and J dropped 0 bases, with 10 bases sitting between them. This chain's CDR3 is CASTPLSSYNEQFF. For the CDR3, the DNA is TGTGCCAGCACCCCTCTTAGCTCCTACAATGAGCAGTTCTTC.

J is TRBJ1-1 and V is TRBV9; D uncertain. Germline CDR1 and CDR2: SGDLS and YYNGEE. The V end lost 4 bases, the J end lost 3 bases, and 10 bases lay between the germline ends. There are 13 residues in the CDR3. This CDR3 reads CASSTVGDTEAFF. DNA for the CDR3: TGTGCCAGCAGCACCGTGGGAGACACTGAAGCTTTCTTT.

The chain carries TRBV4-1 and TRBJ2-7, with TRBD1 matching 7 bases. The germline V gene has CDR1 MGHRA and CDR2 YSYEKL. The junction had 14 bases not matched to a gene; V was cut back by 5 bases and J by 7 bases. CDR3 length: 15 residues. In DNA, the CDR3 is TGCGCCAGCAGCAACCTAAACGACAGGGTGGGGGAGCAGTACTTC. Its translation is CASSNLNDRVGEQYF.

This chain connects TRBV27 to TRBJ2-1; 9 bases match TRBD2. Germline trimming cut 3 bases from V and 15 bases from J; bases unmatched to any gene: 12. Germline V gives CDR1 MNHEY, CDR2 SMNVEV (reference sequence). The CDR3 has 14 amino acids. DNA for the CDR3: TGTGCCAGCAGTTTTAAGCCTAGCGGGACCCCATGGTTCTTC. Protein: CASSFKPSGTPWFF.

V usage is TRBV30 and J usage is TRBJ2-5; the match to TRBD2 covers 12 bases. V was clipped by 5 bases and J by 4 bases; unmatched bases: 2. The CDR3 covers 13 residues. Germline CDR1 is GTSNPN and CDR2 is SVGIG (reference sequence). The CDR3 nucleotides read TGTGCCTGGGGGGGACTAGCGGGAGAGACCCAGTACTTC. It codes for CAWGGLAGETQYF.

This chain's CDR3 is CASSNARGLVEQYF. DNA for the CDR3: TGCGCCAGCAGTAATGCCAGGGGGCTGGTCGAGCAGTACTTC. V gene TRBV5-1 combines with J gene TRBJ2-7; the match to TRBD1 covers 8 bases. Germline loops: CDR1 SGHRS, CDR2 YFSETQ. Trimming removed 5 bases from V and 6 bases from J; junction bases left unmatched: 10. CDR3 length equals 14 residues.

A word on this clone: Other DNA sequences of this sample code for an identical CDR3. This chain connects TRBV5-5 to TRBJ1-3; the D is unclear. V lost 0 bases, J lost 2 bases, and 6 bases lay in between. This CDR3 contains 14 residues. Germline V gene data show CDR1 as SGHKS and CDR2 as YYEKEE (reference sequence). The CDR3 nucleotides read TGTGCCAGCAGCTTGGCCGGGGCTGGAAACACCATATATTTT. Its protein product is CASSLAGAGNTIYF.

This chain links TRBV27 with TRBJ1-2; TRBD1 agrees at 9 bases. This CDR3 is built from 16 residues. The germline gives CDR1 MNHEY, CDR2 SMNVEV (reference sequence). The ends lost 0 bases at V and 5 bases at J; junction bases unmatched: 7. The CDR3, as DNA: TGTGCCAGCAGTTTATCCCCCGGACAGGGGCGGTATGGCTACACCTTC. It translates to CASSLSPGQGRYGYTF.

This clone has just a few counts. This chain connects TRBV7-9 to TRBJ1-2; D unclear. Germline assignment: CDR1 SEHNR and CDR2 FQNEAQ (reference sequence). Trimming removed 1 base at V and 8 bases at J, with 8 bases between. CDR3 length equals 12 residues. This CDR3 reads CASSLDTWGYTF. CDR3 coding DNA: TGTGCCAGCAGCTTAGACACGTGGGGCTACACCTTC.

The rearrangement links TRBV7-8 to TRBJ2-7; maybe TRBD2 (6 bases). The CDR3 consists of 15 residues. CDR1 is SGHVS, CDR2 FQNEAQ, per germline. V dropped 1 base and J dropped 1 base, with 11 bases sitting between them. DNA of the CDR3: TGTGCCAGCAGCTTAGGCGGGATGAGGTCCTACGAGCAGTACTTC. Translation: CASSLGGMRSYEQYF.